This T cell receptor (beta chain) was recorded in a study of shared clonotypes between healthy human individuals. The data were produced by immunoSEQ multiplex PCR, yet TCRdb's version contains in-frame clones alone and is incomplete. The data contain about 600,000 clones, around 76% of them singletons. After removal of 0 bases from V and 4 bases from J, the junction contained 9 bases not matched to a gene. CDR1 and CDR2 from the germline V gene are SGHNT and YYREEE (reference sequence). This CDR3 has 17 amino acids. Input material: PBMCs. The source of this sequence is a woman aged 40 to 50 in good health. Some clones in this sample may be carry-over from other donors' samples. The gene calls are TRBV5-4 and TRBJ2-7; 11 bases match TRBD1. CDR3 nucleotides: TGTGCCAGCAGCTTGGGGAACCTCGGGACAGGGGGTTACGAGCAGTACTTC. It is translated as CASSLGNLGTGGYEQYF.